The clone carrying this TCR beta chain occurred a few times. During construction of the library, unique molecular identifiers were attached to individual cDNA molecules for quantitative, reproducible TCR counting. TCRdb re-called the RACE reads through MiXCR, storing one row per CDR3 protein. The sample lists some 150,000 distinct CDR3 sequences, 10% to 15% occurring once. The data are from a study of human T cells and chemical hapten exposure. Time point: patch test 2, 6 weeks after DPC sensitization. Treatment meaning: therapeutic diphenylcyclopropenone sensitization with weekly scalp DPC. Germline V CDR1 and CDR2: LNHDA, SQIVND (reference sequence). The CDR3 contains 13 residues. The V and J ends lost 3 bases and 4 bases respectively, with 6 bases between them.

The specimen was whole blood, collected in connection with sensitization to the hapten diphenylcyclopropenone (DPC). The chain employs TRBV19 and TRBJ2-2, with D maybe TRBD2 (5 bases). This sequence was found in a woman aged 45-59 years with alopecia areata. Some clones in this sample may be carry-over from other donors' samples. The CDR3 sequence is CASSIGVTGELFF. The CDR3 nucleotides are TGTGCCAGTAGTATCGGGGTCACCGGGGAGCTGTTTTTT. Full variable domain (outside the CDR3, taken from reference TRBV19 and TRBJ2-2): DGGITQSPKYLFRKEGQNVTLSCEQNLNHDAMYWYRQDPGQGLRLIYYSQIVNDFQKGDIAEGYSVSREKKESFPLTVTSAQKNPTAFYLCASSIGVTGELFFGEGSRLTVL.